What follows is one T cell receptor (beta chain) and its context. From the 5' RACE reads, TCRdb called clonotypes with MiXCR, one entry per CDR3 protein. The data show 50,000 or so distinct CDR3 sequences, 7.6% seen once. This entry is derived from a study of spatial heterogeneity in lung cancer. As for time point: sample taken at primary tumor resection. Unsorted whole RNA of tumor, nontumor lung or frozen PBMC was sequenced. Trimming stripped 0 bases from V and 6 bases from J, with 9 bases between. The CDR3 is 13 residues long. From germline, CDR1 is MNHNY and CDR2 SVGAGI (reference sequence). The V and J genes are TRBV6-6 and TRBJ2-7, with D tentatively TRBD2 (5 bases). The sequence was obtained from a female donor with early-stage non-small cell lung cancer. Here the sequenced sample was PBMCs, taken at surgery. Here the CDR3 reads CASSYSRAPEQYF. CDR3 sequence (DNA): TGTGCCAGCAGTTACTCGAGGGCCCCCGAGCAGTACTTC.